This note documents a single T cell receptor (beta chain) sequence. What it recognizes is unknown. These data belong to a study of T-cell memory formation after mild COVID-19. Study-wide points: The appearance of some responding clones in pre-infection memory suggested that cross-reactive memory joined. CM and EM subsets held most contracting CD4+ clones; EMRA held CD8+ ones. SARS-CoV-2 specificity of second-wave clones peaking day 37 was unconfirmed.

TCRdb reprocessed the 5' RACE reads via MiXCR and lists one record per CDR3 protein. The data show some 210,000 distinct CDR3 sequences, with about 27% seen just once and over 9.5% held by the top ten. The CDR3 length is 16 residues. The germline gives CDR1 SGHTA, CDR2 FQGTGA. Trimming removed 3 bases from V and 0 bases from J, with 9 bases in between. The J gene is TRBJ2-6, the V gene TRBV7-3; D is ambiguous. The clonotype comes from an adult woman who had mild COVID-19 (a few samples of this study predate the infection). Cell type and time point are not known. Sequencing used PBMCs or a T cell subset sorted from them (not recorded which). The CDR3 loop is CASSFGPSSGANVLTF. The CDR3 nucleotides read TGTGCCAGCAGCTTCGGGCCTAGCTCTGGGGCCAACGTCCTGACTTTC.